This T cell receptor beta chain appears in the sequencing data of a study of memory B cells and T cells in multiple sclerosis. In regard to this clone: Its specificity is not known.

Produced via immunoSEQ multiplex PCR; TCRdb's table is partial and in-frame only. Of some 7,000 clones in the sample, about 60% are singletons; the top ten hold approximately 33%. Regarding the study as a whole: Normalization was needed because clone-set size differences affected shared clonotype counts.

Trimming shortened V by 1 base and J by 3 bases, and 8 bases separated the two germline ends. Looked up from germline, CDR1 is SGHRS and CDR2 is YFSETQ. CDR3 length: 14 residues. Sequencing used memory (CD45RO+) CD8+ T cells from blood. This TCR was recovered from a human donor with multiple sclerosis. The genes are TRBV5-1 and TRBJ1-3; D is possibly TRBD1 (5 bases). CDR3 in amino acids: CASSLPGDGNTIYF. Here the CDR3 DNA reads TGCGCCAGCAGCTTGCCGGGGGATGGAAACACCATATATTTT.